This TCR beta chain was sequenced for a study of cytomegalovirus exposure and HLA in healthy donors. PCR involved 60 Vbeta and 13 Jbeta primers. TCRdb keeps only in-frame clones here, not all; method: immunoSEQ multiplex PCR. The repertoire consists of about 130,000 clones, with 73% occurring once and the leading ten covering 2.1%. Study results and caveats: Likely technical artifact: a cluster of highly shared sequence variants. In a later analysis, several top co-occurrence clusters appeared linked to parvovirus B19, influenza, CMV and Epstein-Barr virus.

With respect to this clone: As yet, its antigen is unknown.

V lost 5 bases to trimming and J lost 7 bases, with 20 bases between them. This CDR3 is built from 15 residues. Germline V gene data show CDR1 as MDHEN and CDR2 as SYDVKM. The specimen sequenced was PBMCs. This receptor was obtained from a woman in her forties in good health and CMV-seropositive. The chain recombines TRBV28 with TRBJ1-2; a possible D gene is TRBD1 (6 bases). The CDR3 nucleotides are TGTGCCAGCAGTCCTCCCCTAGGCAGGGGAAGTGGCTACACCTTC. It yields the protein CASSPPLGRGSGYTF.